This TCR beta chain was identified during a study of blood T cell repertoires in COVID-19. About the research overall: Sites across the United States, Italy and Spain contributed samples from acute and convalescent COVID-19. PBMCs, B-cell-depleted T cells, or T cells provided the cDNA or gDNA that made up the material.

This CDR3 spans 12 amino acids. J lost 7 bases, V lost 3 bases, and 5 bases had no gene match. CDR1 and CDR2 (germline): GTSNPN, SVGIG (reference sequence). In the authors' methods: Researchers report that nucleated cell counts were estimated from reference gene primer amplification. Sequencing used immunoSEQ multiplex PCR; TCRdb keeps in-frame clones, though not all of them. The V and J calls and the clone size are those of that table, but D and trimming were determined from the DNA. The sample has just over 75,000 clones, 84% seen once; the top ten hold roughly 4%. This clone has just a few counts. The origin of this receptor is a man over 45 with acute or convalescent COVID-19. The J gene is TRBJ1-2, the V gene TRBV30, with 7 nucleotides matching TRBD1. Sequenced sample: peripheral blood. Here the CDR3 DNA reads TGTGCCTGGAGAACAGGGGTCGCTGGCTACACCTTC. Translated: CAWRTGVAGYTF.